The rows below give T cell receptor beta chains drawn from one sample of a study of blood T cell repertoires in COVID-19. The protocol was immunoSEQ multiplex PCR, while the TCRdb copy is restricted to in-frame clones and leaves out a portion. The data contain approximately 90,000 clones, approximately 82% of them singletons. Sequenced input: peripheral blood. These receptors were collected from a woman older than 75 with acute or convalescent COVID-19. CDR3s include the opening cysteine and the closing phenylalanine or tryptophan. Fields, in order: CDR3 DNA, CDR3 protein, J gene, clone size, D gene, V gene. The D gene is left open where the match is weak. The size field is filled for only some rows; it gives once, few, many or a size class.

TGCGCCAGCAGCTGGGAGGGGACCACCGGGGAGCTGTTTTTT,CASSWEGTTGELFF,TRBJ2-2,NA,TRBD2,TRBV4-1
TGTGCCAGCAGAGCTAGCGGGAGATTCGGGGTAGATACGCAGTATTTT,CASRASGRFGVDTQYF,TRBJ2-3,once,TRBD2,TRBV11-3
TGTGCCAGCAGCGTAGATAAGCTCCCTGAAGCTTTCTTT,CASSVDKLPEAFF,TRBJ1-1,few,NA,TRBV9
TGTGCCAGCAGCCGGCCCTGGGCAGACCAAGAGACCCAGTACTTC,CASSRPWADQETQYF,TRBJ2-5,NA,NA,TRBV3-1/TRBV3-2
TGTGCCAGCAGCCAAGCGGGGGGCACAGATACGCAGTATTTT,CASSQAGGTDTQYF,TRBJ2-3,NA,TRBD2,TRBV9
TGCGCCAGCAGCTGGGGGACAGCCAGCTCCTACAATGAGCAGTTCTTC,CASSWGTASSYNEQFF,TRBJ2-1,NA,TRBD1,TRBV4-1
TGCGCCAGCAGCCAAGATGCGGGGGGGGTCGGGCAGCCCCAGCATTTT,CASSQDAGGVGQPQHF,TRBJ1-5,few,NA,TRBV4-1
TGTGCCAGCGAGGAGGGGATCGGCCGACAGATCAAAAACATTCAGTACTTC,CASEEGIGRQIKNIQYF,TRBJ2-4,NA,NA,TRBV2
TGTGCCAGCAGCCGAAACGGACTAGCGGGAGACGGAGAGCAGTACTTC,CASSRNGLAGDGEQYF,TRBJ2-7,NA,TRBD2,TRBV7-8
TGTGCCAGCAGCCCATCCCCCGGGACAGGCCGCTACGAGCAGTACTTC,CASSPSPGTGRYEQYF,TRBJ2-7,NA,TRBD1,TRBV5-8
TGTGCCAGCAGCTGGAGCTTGGATACGCAGTATTTT,CASSWSLDTQYF,TRBJ2-3,NA,NA,TRBV2
TGTGCCAGCTCACCCACGGCAACCGGGACAGGGGAGCTTTATGGCTACACCTTC,CASSPTATGTGELYGYTF,TRBJ1-2,few,TRBD1,TRBV18
TGTGCCAGCAGTTTCTTGACAGGGATGGGTGAAAAACTGTTTTTT,CASSFLTGMGEKLFF,TRBJ1-4,NA,TRBD1,TRBV28
TGCGCCAGCAGTGAGTCGACCGGGATGGTTGCAACTAATGAAAAACTGTTTTTT,CASSESTGMVATNEKLFF,TRBJ1-4,NA,NA,TRBV10-2
TGTGCCAGCAGCACTAGCGGGACTAGCACAGATACGCAGTATTTT,CASSTSGTSTDTQYF,TRBJ2-3,NA,TRBD2,TRBV7-2
TGTGCCAGCAGCCACCGGGAAACAGGGGGCTTGCCTGAAGCTTTCTTT,CASSHRETGGLPEAFF,TRBJ1-1,NA,TRBD1,TRBV3-1/TRBV3-2
TGCGCCAGCAGCGATAGCGGGGGGGCTCGTGGAAACATTCAGTACTTC,CASSDSGGARGNIQYF,TRBJ2-4,NA,TRBD2,TRBV5-1
TGTGCCAGCAGCCGGTACAGTTCTAACTATGGCTACACCTTC,CASSRYSSNYGYTF,TRBJ1-2,once,NA,TRBV3-1/TRBV3-2
TGTGCCAGCTCGGGACAGGCTATCTACGAGCAGTACTTC,CASSGQAIYEQYF,TRBJ2-7,NA,TRBD1,TRBV18
TGTGCCAGCAGCTTAGTAACTTTAGGAGAAACTGAAGCTTTCTTT,CASSLVTLGETEAFF,TRBJ1-1,NA,NA,TRBV11-2
TGTGCCAGCAGCATCGCGGGGGGGGCGCCCGGCGAGCAGTACTTC,CASSIAGGAPGEQYF,TRBJ2-7,NA,TRBD2,TRBV3-1/TRBV3-2
TGTGCCAGCAGCTTGGAGAGTAGCGGCGAGACCCAGTACTTC,CASSLESSGETQYF,TRBJ2-5,once,NA,TRBV5-4
TGTGCCATCAGCGTCGGGGTATCGGATGGCTACACCTTC,CAISVGVSDGYTF,TRBJ1-2,once,NA,TRBV10-3
TGTGCCAGCGTTAGGAGGGGACTTGATGGCTACACCTTC,CASVRRGLDGYTF,TRBJ1-2,NA,NA,TRBV28
TGTGCCAGCAGCTTAGCCCAGGGGGTGAGTTCGTACTTC,CASSLAQGVSSYF,TRBJ2-4,once,TRBD1,TRBV11-2
TGCAGCGTTGTAGCGGGGCGGGCCCACGAGCAGTACTTC,CSVVAGRAHEQYF,TRBJ2-7,NA,TRBD2,TRBV29-1
TGTGCCAGCAGCGTAGGCCCCGGACAGGACGAAAACATTCAGTACTTC,CASSVGPGQDENIQYF,TRBJ2-4,NA,TRBD1,TRBV9
TGTGCCAACAACTTGGACAGTCGCTCTTACGAGCAGTACTTC,CANNLDSRSYEQYF,TRBJ2-7,few,NA,TRBV5-6
TGTGCCAGCAGTCCAACGACTAGCGGGAGAAGTGGTGAGCAGTTCTTC,CASSPTTSGRSGEQFF,TRBJ2-1,NA,TRBD2,TRBV3-1/TRBV3-2
TGTGCCAGCAGTTTGGCGGTAAGCTACGAGCAGTACTTC,CASSLAVSYEQYF,TRBJ2-7,NA,NA,TRBV27
TGTGCCAGCAGTTTAAGGGGCAGGGGGCAGGGGCGGTACGAGCAGTACTTC,CASSLRGRGQGRYEQYF,TRBJ2-7,NA,TRBD1,TRBV27
TGCGCCAGCAGCCTTGACAAAGAGACCCAGTACTTC,CASSLDKETQYF,TRBJ2-5,NA,NA,TRBV5-1
TGTGCCAGTTTACGGGACAGGGTGTTTTCACCCCTCCACTTT,CASLRDRVFSPLHF,TRBJ1-6,NA,TRBD1,TRBV6-5
TGTGCCACCCTCGTCGGGGTGCCCTACGAGCAGTACTTC,CATLVGVPYEQYF,TRBJ2-7,NA,NA,TRBV21-1
TGTGCCAGCAGCTTAGCAGGGGGTCAGCCCCAGCATTTT,CASSLAGGQPQHF,TRBJ1-5,few,NA,TRBV7-8
TGTGCCAGCAACGAGCTAGGACTAGCGGGAGGGACCTACGAGCAGTACTTC,CASNELGLAGGTYEQYF,TRBJ2-7,NA,TRBD2,TRBV7-2
TGTGCCATCAGTGAAGCCTCGAACACTGAAGCTTTCTTT,CAISEASNTEAFF,TRBJ1-1,NA,NA,TRBV10-3
TGTGCCAGCAGCTTGGAGCGCCGCTCCTACGAGCAGTACTTC,CASSLERRSYEQYF,TRBJ2-7,few,NA,TRBV11-2
TGTGCCAGCAGTGATCTAGCGGAATATTACGAGCAGTACTTC,CASSDLAEYYEQYF,TRBJ2-7,NA,TRBD2,TRBV27
TGTGCCACCAGCAGAGATGAGGTTTCAAACACCGGGGAGCTGTTTTTT,CATSRDEVSNTGELFF,TRBJ2-2,NA,NA,TRBV15
TGTGCCAGCAGCCAGAGCGAACACATAAAACCGGGAAAGAGTCGGTCCTACGAGCAGTACTTC,CASSQSEHIKPGKSRSYEQYF,TRBJ2-7,NA,NA,TRBV6-6
TGCGCCAGCAGCTTGGGCGCGACCGGGAACGAGCAGTACTTC,CASSLGATGNEQYF,TRBJ2-7,NA,NA,TRBV5-1
TGTGCCAGTAGTATAGATACCCGCGGTGGGCAGTACTTC,CASSIDTRGGQYF,TRBJ2-7,NA,NA,TRBV19
TGTGCCAGCAGTGACTATGGACAGGGAGACTACACCTTC,CASSDYGQGDYTF,TRBJ1-2,NA,TRBD1,TRBV6-4
TGTGCCAGCAGCCAAGAAACCCTTCACACCTCTGGAAACACCATATATTTT,CASSQETLHTSGNTIYF,TRBJ1-3,few,NA,TRBV3-1/TRBV3-2
TGCGCCAGCAGCTCATCTACAGGGGGCATTTCCACCGGGGAGCTGTTTTTT,CASSSSTGGISTGELFF,TRBJ2-2,NA,TRBD1,TRBV5-1
TGTGCCAGCAGTCTACGCGGGACAGGTACCCCCTACAATGAGCAGTTCTTC,CASSLRGTGTPYNEQFF,TRBJ2-1,NA,TRBD1,TRBV6-6
TGTGCCAGCTCACCTCTAGCGGACCAAGAGACCCAGTACTTC,CASSPLADQETQYF,TRBJ2-5,NA,TRBD2,TRBV18
TGTGCCAGTAGTATAGGGGAACAGGCCTATTTACCCCAGCATTTT,CASSIGEQAYLPQHF,TRBJ1-5,NA,NA,TRBV19
TGTGCCAGCAGTTACCTTCTAGCGGGAGTCTCAGAGACCCAGTACTTC,CASSYLLAGVSETQYF,TRBJ2-5,NA,TRBD2,TRBV6-2/TRBV6-3
TGTGCCAGCAGTTTAACCCGGGATTCCTACAATGAGCAGTTCTTC,CASSLTRDSYNEQFF,TRBJ2-1,NA,NA,TRBV28
TGCGCCAGCAGCCAAGATCGGGGGACTAGCGGGAGGACCACAGATACGCAGTATTTT,CASSQDRGTSGRTTDTQYF,TRBJ2-3,few,TRBD2,TRBV4-1
TGTGCCACCTCGAGGAATGGCTACACCTTC,CATSRNGYTF,TRBJ1-2,NA,NA,TRBV6-5
TGTGCCAGCAGCTTAGGGGCAGGGGGCGAGAATGAGCAGTTCTTC,CASSLGAGGENEQFF,TRBJ2-1,NA,TRBD1,TRBV11-3
TGTGCCAGCAGAACCGCTGGACAGGGGGACGGCACCATATATTTT,CASRTAGQGDGTIYF,TRBJ1-3,NA,TRBD1,TRBV6-5